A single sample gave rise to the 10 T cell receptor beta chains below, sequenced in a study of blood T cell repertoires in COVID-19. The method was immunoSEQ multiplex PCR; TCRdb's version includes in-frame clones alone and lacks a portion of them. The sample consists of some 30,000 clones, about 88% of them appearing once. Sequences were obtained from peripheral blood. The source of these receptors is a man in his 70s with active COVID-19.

CDR3 nucleotide sequence: TGTGCCTGGCGGGAGAGTCGAGATACGCAGTATTTT. Translated, it gives CAWRESRDTQYF. The V gene is TRBV30, the J gene TRBJ2-3; TRBD2 might be the D (6 bases). CDR1 and CDR2 (germline): GTSNPN, SVGIG (reference sequence). This CDR3 spans 12 amino acids. The ends were cut back, 5 bases at V and 5 bases at J, with 11 bases in the middle.

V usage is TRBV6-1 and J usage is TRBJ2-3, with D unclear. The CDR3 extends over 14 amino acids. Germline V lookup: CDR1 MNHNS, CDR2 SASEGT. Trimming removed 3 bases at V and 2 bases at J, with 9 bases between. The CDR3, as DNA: TGTGCCAGCAGTGAGGTCTGGCACACAGATACGCAGTATTTT. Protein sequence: CASSEVWHTDTQYF.

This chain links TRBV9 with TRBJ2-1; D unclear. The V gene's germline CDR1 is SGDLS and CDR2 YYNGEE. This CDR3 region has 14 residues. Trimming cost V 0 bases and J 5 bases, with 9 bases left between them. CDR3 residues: CASSVVAAHNEQFF. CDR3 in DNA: TGTGCCAGCAGCGTAGTGGCGGCCCACAATGAGCAGTTCTTC. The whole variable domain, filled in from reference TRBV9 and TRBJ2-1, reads DSGVTQTPKHLITATGQRVTLRCSPRSGDLSVYWYQQSLDQGLQFLIQYYNGEERAKGNILERFSAQQFPDLHSELNLSSLELGDSALYFCASSVVAAHNEQFFGPGTRLTVL.

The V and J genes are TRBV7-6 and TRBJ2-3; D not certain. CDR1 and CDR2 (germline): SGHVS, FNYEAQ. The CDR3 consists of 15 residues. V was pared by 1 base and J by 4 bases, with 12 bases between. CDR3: CASSLGLVASDTQYF. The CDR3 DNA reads TGTGCCAGCAGCTTAGGGTTGGTAGCATCAGATACGCAGTATTTT.

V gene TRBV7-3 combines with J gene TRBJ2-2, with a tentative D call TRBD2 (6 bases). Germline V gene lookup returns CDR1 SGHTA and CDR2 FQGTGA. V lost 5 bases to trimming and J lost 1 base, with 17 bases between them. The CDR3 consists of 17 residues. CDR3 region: CASSPDRRLENTGELFF. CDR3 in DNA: TGTGCCAGCAGCCCCGACAGAAGACTAGAGAACACCGGGGAGCTGTTTTTT.

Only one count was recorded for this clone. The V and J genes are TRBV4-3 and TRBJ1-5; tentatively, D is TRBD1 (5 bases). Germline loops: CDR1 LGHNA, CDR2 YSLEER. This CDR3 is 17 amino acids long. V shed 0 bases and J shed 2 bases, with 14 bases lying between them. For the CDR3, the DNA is TGCGCCAGCAGCCAAGATCTGCCCAGGGCCGGCAATCAGCCCCAGCATTTT. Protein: CASSQDLPRAGNQPQHF.

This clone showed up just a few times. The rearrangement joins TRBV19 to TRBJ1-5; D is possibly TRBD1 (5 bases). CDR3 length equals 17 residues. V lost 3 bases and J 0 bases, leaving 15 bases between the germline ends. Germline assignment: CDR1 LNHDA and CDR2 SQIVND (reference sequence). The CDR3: CASSMGPILYSNQPQHF. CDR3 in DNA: TGTGCCAGTAGTATGGGGCCTATCCTCTATAGCAATCAGCCCCAGCATTTT.

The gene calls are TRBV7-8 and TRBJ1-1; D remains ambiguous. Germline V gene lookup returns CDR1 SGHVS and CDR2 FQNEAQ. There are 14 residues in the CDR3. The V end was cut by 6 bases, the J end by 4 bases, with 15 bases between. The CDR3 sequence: CASRRLEGGTEAFF. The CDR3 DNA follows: TGTGCCAGCAGACGACTGGAGGGCGGCACTGAAGCTTTCTTT. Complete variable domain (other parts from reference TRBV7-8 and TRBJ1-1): GAGVSQSPRYKVAKRGQDVALRCDPISGHVSLFWYQQALGQGPEFLTYFQNEAQLDKSGLPSDRFFAERPEGSVSTLKIQRTQQEDSAVYLCASRRLEGGTEAFFGQGTRLTVV.

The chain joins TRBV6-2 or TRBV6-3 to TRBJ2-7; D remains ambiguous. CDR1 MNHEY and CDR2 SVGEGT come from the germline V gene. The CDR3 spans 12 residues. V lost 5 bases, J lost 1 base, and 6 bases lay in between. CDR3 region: CASSRASYEQYF. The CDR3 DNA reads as TGTGCCAGCAGTCGCGCTTCCTACGAGCAGTACTTC.

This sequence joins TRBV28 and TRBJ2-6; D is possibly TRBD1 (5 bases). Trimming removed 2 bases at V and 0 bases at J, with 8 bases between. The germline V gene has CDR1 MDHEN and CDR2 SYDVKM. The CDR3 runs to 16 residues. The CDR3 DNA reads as TGTGCCAGCAGTTTAAGGGGCGTCTCTGGGGCCAACGTCCTGACTTTC. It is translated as CASSLRGVSGANVLTF.